Given below is one TCR beta chain in context. This clonotype was seen once. The antigen it binds to is not known. One base separates it from a far larger clone, so it is likely a read error. CDR1 and CDR2 (SGHVS, FNYEAQ) derive from the germline V gene. At the junction V is shortened by 1 base and J by 7 bases; bases outside the gene matches: 7. The CDR3 sequence holds 14 residues, the cysteine and phenylalanine included. The sequence is cut down to CDR3 DNA, 42 bases in frame from base 1. TCR libraries were built from 400 to 450 ng RNA with the Immunoverse kit, using molecular barcoded adaptors covering alpha/delta and beta/gamma chains. TCR library preparation was performed with the same RNA that was used for transcriptome sequencing. Sequencing of TCR libraries was carried out on an Illumina HiSeq 4000 with 2 x 150 cycles. Concerning the study's data processing: With MiXCR, TCR reads were aligned to human V, D, J and C references and assembled into CDR3 clonotypes, with quality filtering and error correction included. The tcR package in R was used for analysis of clonotype counts and gene usage diversity. Raw mapping reads were checked after the RNA-seq reads had been mapped by STAR aligner version 2.5.3a onto the human GRCh37 genome. To test how sequencing depth affects detected clonotypes, IR-seq fastq files were randomly downsampled with Seqtk 1.3. The public sequencing data were trimmed at Q25 with fastp and processed into clonotypes with MiXCR by TCRdb, which kept only in-frame beta chains. Every CDR3 protein is listed once, alongside the most common genes and DNA of its rows. It is TCRdb's table, rather than the study itself, that gives the V and J calls and clone size. The sample table holds 30,000 to 50,000 distinct CDR3 sequences, of which roughly 10% were seen once. The ten biggest clones cover roughly a third of the sample.

The record originates from a study of read filtering for tumor transcriptome and immune sequencing (dated by TCRdb to 2020 to 2021). Background on the whole study: The cohort was composed of 16 to 20 male and roughly 13 female patients, with a mean age of approximately 72 years and an age range of roughly 45 to 80. By revised international staging, 8 or 9 patients were R-ISS I, fewer than 20 were R-ISS II and 6 or 7 were R-ISS III. One of the main goals was to work out a read-filtering strategy for immune repertoire data, in particular whether clonotypes backed by only a single read should be removed. TCR repertoires obtained by targeted immune repertoire sequencing and by bulk whole-transcriptome sequencing performed on the same bone marrow samples were compared. Whole-transcriptome libraries were prepared with the TruSeq RNA Access Library Prep Kit after DNase treatment. TCR-region mapped reads per sample ranged from about 4.05 to 11 million with IR-seq versus only about 85 to 1,300 with RNA-seq. Overall study outcomes, separate from this receptor: The correlation between IR-seq and RNA-seq shared clonotype proportions was increased by removal of single-read clonotypes. Compared with RNA-seq, IR-seq captured clonotypes at much higher depth and more reliably, and a smaller IR-seq throughput was enough to identify most shared clonotypes. Rather than purified T cells, the sorted CD138-negative fraction was a mixed bone marrow immune population. Single-read clonotypes made up about 82% of clonotypes but 3% to 3.5% of total reads in IR-seq, and 70% to 75% of clonotypes and roughly 45% of reads in RNA-seq.

Bone marrow was sampled from every patient at the time of active disease. Ficoll-Hypaque density gradient centrifugation was used to isolate bone marrow mononuclear cells. Myeloma plasma cells were removed and CD138-negative cells were obtained by negative selection following labeling with CD138 magnetic microbeads on a MACS separator. Flow cytometry with CD138 antibodies on an Attune NxT was used to check how pure the isolated cells were. TRIzol reagent was used to extract total RNA, which was then quantified with a NanoDrop spectrophotometer. For each patient, paired RNA-seq and IR-seq were run on the CD138-negative bone marrow sample from that patient.

The chain joins TRBV7-6 to TRBJ2-7; 7 bases in between match TRBD1. The sample consisted of a population of CD138-negative cells sorted from bone marrow. The meaning of the sample's cell subset or site label: bone marrow mononuclear cells depleted of CD138+ plasma/myeloma cells by negative magnetic selection. The clonotype comes from a donor at least 40 years old with multiple myeloma. The DNA sequence reads TGTGCCAGCAGCTTAGTTGGACAGGCCAATGAGCAGTACTTC. It specifies CASSLVGQANEQYF.